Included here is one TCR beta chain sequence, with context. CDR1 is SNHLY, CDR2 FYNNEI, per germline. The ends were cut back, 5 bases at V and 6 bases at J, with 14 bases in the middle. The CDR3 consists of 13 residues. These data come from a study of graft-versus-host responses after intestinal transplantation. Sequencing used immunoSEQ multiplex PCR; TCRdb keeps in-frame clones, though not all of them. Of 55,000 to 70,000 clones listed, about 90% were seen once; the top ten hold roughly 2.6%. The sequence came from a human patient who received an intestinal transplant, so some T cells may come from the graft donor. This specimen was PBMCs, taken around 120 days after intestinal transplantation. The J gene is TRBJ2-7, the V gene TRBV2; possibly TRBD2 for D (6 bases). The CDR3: CASSWALGGEQYF. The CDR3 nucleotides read TGTGCCAGCAGTTGGGCCCTGGGGGGCGAGCAGTACTTC.